Listed here are 10 T cell receptor beta chains from one sample, sequenced in a study of vaccination effects on CD4 cells after COVID-19. Here immunoSEQ multiplex PCR was the method, and the copy in TCRdb shows in-frame clones only, minus some. The sample records some 69,000 clones, roughly 74% being singletons. Antigens for these TCRs are unknown. ViraFEST expansion of antigen-specific CD4+ T cells with viral peptide pools preceded sequencing. Around day 10 of culture, CD4+ T cells were separated out. The healthy vaccine recipients, who had no prior SARS-CoV-2 infection, showed negative nucleocapsid antibodies. This sample comprised CD4+ T cells from PBMCs cultured with HCoV-NL63 spike peptides, obtained before COVID-19 vaccination. Receptors originate from a human donor who received a COVID-19 vaccine.

The genes are TRBV5-1 and TRBJ1-6; the D is unclear. The CDR3 has 15 residues. Looked up from germline, CDR1 is SGHRS and CDR2 is YFSETQ. The V end lost 1 base, the J end lost 5 bases, and 10 bases lay between the germline ends. This chain's CDR3 is CASSLLGSDNSPLHF. For the CDR3, the DNA is TGCGCCAGCAGCTTGTTGGGCAGCGATAATTCACCCCTCCACTTT. The whole variable domain, remainder taken from reference TRBV5-1 and TRBJ1-6, is KAGVTQTPRYLIKTRGQQVTLSCSPISGHRSVSWYQQTPGQGLQFLFEYFSETQRNKGNFPGRFSGRQFSNSRSEMNVSTLELGDSALYLCASSLLGSDNSPLHFGNGTRLTVT.

The rearrangement links TRBV19 to TRBJ2-7; D possibly matches TRBD1 or TRBD2 (5 bases each). CDR1 is LNHDA and CDR2 is SQIVND in the germline V gene (reference sequence). V was clipped by 9 bases and J by 1 base, with 16 bases between them. This CDR3 contains 14 residues. This chain's CDR3 is CASARGRGSYEQYV. In DNA form, the CDR3 reads TGTGCCAGCGCCCGGGGTAGGGGATCCTACGAGCAGTACGTC.

V gene TRBV7-9 combines with J gene TRBJ1-5; D remains ambiguous. V dropped 2 bases and J dropped 7 bases, with 9 bases sitting between them. This CDR3 spans 13 amino acids. Germline V gene sequence: CDR1 SEHNR, CDR2 FQNEAQ (reference sequence). The CDR3 nucleotides read TGTGCCAGCAGCTTAAGGGCGTTACAGCCCCAGCATTTT. It codes for CASSLRALQPQHF.

This clone was counted a few times. The gene calls are TRBV19 and TRBJ2-7, with 9 positions matching TRBD1. Germline CDR1 is LNHDA and CDR2 is SQIVND (reference sequence). This CDR3 spans 15 amino acids. V was pared by 5 bases and J by 5 bases, with 10 bases of the junction left unmatched. CDR3 residues: CASSQSGTGSNEQYV. The CDR3 region has the DNA TGTGCCAGTAGTCAATCCGGGACAGGGTCGAACGAGCAGTACGTC.

The chain joins TRBV10-3 to TRBJ2-7; D is uncertain. The CDR3 runs 14 residues. V shed 0 bases and J shed 2 bases, with 8 bases lying between them. Germline V gene data show CDR1 as ENHRY and CDR2 as SYGVKD. The CDR3 reads CAISESYGAYEQYV. Here the CDR3 DNA reads TGTGCCATCAGTGAGTCTTATGGGGCCTACGAGCAGTACGTC.

This chain uses TRBV24-1 with TRBJ2-3; D remains unclear. Trimming cost V 8 bases and J 4 bases, with 6 bases left between them. This CDR3 has 11 residues. Germline V gene lookup returns CDR1 KGHDR and CDR2 SFDVKD. In nucleotides, the CDR3 is TGTGCCACCAAACAGTCAGATACGCAGTATTTT. Encoded protein: CATKQSDTQYF.

CDR3 nucleotide sequence: TGTGCCATCAGTCCGGGACAGCCGATTACTGGAAACACCATATATTTT. This codes for CAISPGQPITGNTIYF. The chain carries TRBV10-3 and TRBJ1-3; 7 bases are shared with TRBD1. The CDR3 is 16 amino acids. V shed 5 bases, J shed 2 bases, and the junction held 9 bases outside the gene matches. Germline V lookup: CDR1 ENHRY, CDR2 SYGVKD.

J is TRBJ2-3 and V is TRBV6-5, with a tentative D call TRBD2 (7 bases). V lost 7 bases to trimming and J lost 0 bases, with 11 bases between them. Germline CDR1 MNHEY, CDR2 SVGAGI. The CDR3 length is 14 residues. The CDR3 region has the DNA TGTGCCAGCAAGGGGGGGGCTAGCACAGATACGCAGTATTTT. Protein product: CASKGGASTDTQYF.

The chain uses TRBV6-1 and TRBJ1-3, with D perhaps matching TRBD1 (5 bases). The V end was cut by 3 bases, the J end by 4 bases, with 19 bases between. Germline CDR1 is MNHNS and CDR2 is SASEGT. This CDR3 is built from 17 residues. The CDR3 is CASSEAAGRPLGNTIYF. DNA of the CDR3: TGTGCCAGCAGTGAGGCTGCGGGACGGCCGCTCGGAAACACCATATATTTT.

This chain uses TRBV10-3 with TRBJ1-1; D unresolved. Trimming stripped 4 bases from V and 10 bases from J, with 13 bases between. From germline, CDR1 is ENHRY and CDR2 SYGVKD. This CDR3 contains 12 residues. The CDR3 nucleotides read TGTGCCATCAGTGGATCTGATGACCGAGCTTTCTTT. Amino acid sequence: CAISGSDDRAFF.